This section outlines one TCR beta chain sequence together with its context. These data originate in a study of regulatory T cells in long-lasting Graves disease. Germline lookup yields CDR1 SGHTA and CDR2 FQGTGA. The V end lost 2 bases, the J end lost 3 bases, and 6 bases lay between the germline ends. CDR3 size: 13 residues. HTBI primers from iRepertoire and Arm-PCR of CDR3 regions yielded the TCR beta libraries. TCRdb passed the multiplex PCR reads through MiXCR, listing each CDR3 protein once. The sample lists a few hundred thousand distinct CDR3 sequences, 20% to 30% occurring once. The time point here: persistent/refractory GD, antithyroid drugs over 5 years with positive TRAb. From PBMCs, RNA was extracted and then used to make the TCR library. EDTA tubes held roughly 9.2 milliliters of peripheral blood from each patient.

The receptor comes from a female donor with Graves disease. The material sequenced was peripheral blood mononuclear cells (PBMCs), taken when the disease was refractory, from a patient treated with antithyroid drugs. The rearrangement uses TRBV7-3 and TRBJ2-3; the D is unclear. CDR3 loop: CASSLDRTDTQYF. The CDR3 DNA is TGTGCCAGCAGCTTAGACCGGACAGATACGCAGTATTTT.